The 29 T cell receptor beta chains below were found in one sample sequenced in a study of T cells in localized non-small cell lung cancer. Libraries were prepared by immunoSEQ multiplex PCR; TCRdb keeps only in-frame clonotypes and omits some of them. Of tens of thousands of clones listed, about 91% are singletons. Material: peripheral blood mononuclear cells, obtained before any cancer treatment. The receptors stem from a woman aged 35-75 years with stage III lung adenocarcinoma.

The V and J genes are TRBV6-1 and TRBJ1-2, with 10 bases matching TRBD1. After removal of 7 bases from V and 2 bases from J, the junction contained 7 bases not matched to a gene. Germline V CDR1 and CDR2: MNHNS, SASEGT. The CDR3 extends over 15 amino acids. The CDR3 bases are TGTGCCAGCACTTGGGACAGGGGAGCGAACTATGGCTACACCTTC. Translating it yields CASTWDRGANYGYTF.

The CDR3 region is CASSSRGGRSGANVLTF. CDR3 nucleotide sequence: TGTGCCAGCAGCTCGCGGGGGGGCCGGTCTGGGGCCAACGTCCTGACTTTC. V and J are TRBV7-6 and TRBJ2-6, with 9 bases matching TRBD2. This CDR3 spans 17 amino acids. The J segment lost 1 base and the V segment lost 4 bases, leaving 5 bases of the junction unmatched. The germline V gene encodes CDR1 SGHVS and CDR2 FNYEAQ. The entire variable domain, with the rest obtained from reference TRBV7-6 and TRBJ2-6, is as follows: GAGVSQSPRYKVTKRGQDVALRCDPISGHVSLYWYRQALGQGPEFLTYFNYEAQQDKSGLPNDRFSAERPEGSISTLTIQRTEQRDSAMYRCASSSRGGRSGANVLTFGAGSRLTVL.

The V gene is TRBV11-2, the J gene TRBJ1-4, with D unresolved. This CDR3 has 16 amino acids. V gave up 5 bases and J gave up 0 bases, with 13 bases separating them. The germline gives CDR1 SGHAT, CDR2 FQNNGV. The CDR3 reads CASSPTPFATNEKLFF. The CDR3 DNA reads TGTGCCAGCAGCCCCACCCCGTTTGCAACTAATGAAAAACTGTTTTTT.

This sequence joins TRBV19 and TRBJ1-5; D is perhaps TRBD1 (5 bases). This CDR3 is 16 amino acids long. Germline CDR1 and CDR2: LNHDA and SQIVND (reference sequence). Trimming cost V 7 bases and J 1 base, with 17 bases left between them. The CDR3 sequence is CASTLGEGRSNQPQHF. DNA of the CDR3: TGTGCCAGTACTCTAGGGGAGGGGAGAAGCAATCAGCCCCAGCATTTT.

V and J are TRBV5-4 and TRBJ2-6; 7 bases map to TRBD2. The trim removed 4 bases at V and 2 bases at J, leaving 6 bases unmatched. The length of the CDR3 is 16 residues. Germline assignment: CDR1 SGHNT and CDR2 YYREEE (reference sequence). DNA for the CDR3: TGTGCCAGCAGCCCCTGGGGGGGAACTGGGGCCAACGTCCTGACTTTC. Protein sequence: CASSPWGGTGANVLTF.

The count of this clone is one. The chain links TRBV7-9 to TRBJ1-2; D unresolved. In germline, CDR1 is SEHNR, CDR2 FQNEAQ (reference sequence). Trimming took 2 bases from V and 4 from J, leaving 8 bases between them. The CDR3 loop spans 13 amino acids. The CDR3 sequence is CASSLNTVYGYTF. The CDR3 DNA follows: TGTGCCAGCAGCTTAAACACAGTCTATGGCTACACCTTC.

CDR3 coding DNA: TGCGCCAGCAGCCAAGGAACGTGGGGGGGAGGCAATGAGCAGTTCTTC. Amino acids: CASSQGTWGGGNEQFF. This chain joins TRBV4-1 and TRBJ2-1; 7 bases are a match to TRBD2. The germline gives CDR1 MGHRA, CDR2 YSYEKL. J gave up 6 bases and V 1 base, and 9 bases lay outside the gene matches. The CDR3 is made up of 16 amino acids.

The chain employs TRBV5-6 and TRBJ2-7; a possible D gene is TRBD2 (5 bases). The germline V gene has CDR1 SGHDT and CDR2 YYEEEE. The CDR3 consists of 13 residues. V was clipped by 4 bases and J by 7 bases, with 15 bases between them. The CDR3 nucleotides read TGTGCCAGCAGCCCTCCGCATCCGGGGGAGCAGTACTTC. Protein sequence: CASSPPHPGEQYF. Full variable domain (rest looked up from reference TRBV5-6 and TRBJ2-7): DAGVTQSPTHLIKTRGQQVTLRCSPKSGHDTVSWYQQALGQGPQFIFQYYEEEERQRGNFPDRFSGHQFPNYSSELNVNALLLGDSALYLCASSPPHPGEQYFGPGTRLTVT.

This clone was observed a few times. This chain links TRBV6-1 with TRBJ1-2; a weak D match, TRBD1 (6 bases). Germline CDR1 reads MNHNS; CDR2 reads SASEGT. V lost 0 bases, J lost 4 bases, and 9 bases lay in between. The CDR3 is 14 residues long. CDR3 sequence reads: CASSEATGIYGYTF. CDR3 nucleotide sequence: TGTGCCAGCAGTGAAGCTACAGGGATCTATGGCTACACCTTC.

The CDR3 coding sequence is TGTGCCAGCAGGCTCAGCCGAGTGGGCACAGATACGCAGTATTTT. Its translation is CASRLSRVGTDTQYF. The chain is built from TRBV6-1 and TRBJ2-3, with D hard to call. CDR3 length: 15 amino acids. Trimming pared 6 bases from V and 1 base from J, leaving 14 bases between. The germline gives CDR1 MNHNS, CDR2 SASEGT.

The chain uses TRBV25-1 and TRBJ2-1; TRBD1 aligns across 7 bases. This CDR3 is built from 15 residues. V shed 4 bases and J 0 bases; nucleotides not matched to a gene: 3. The germline V gene has CDR1 MGHDK and CDR2 SYGVNS. The CDR3 bases are TGTGCCAGCAGTGGCTCAGGGGGCTCCTACAATGAGCAGTTCTTC. Translation gives CASSGSGGSYNEQFF.

V gene TRBV5-1 combines with J gene TRBJ1-5, with D perhaps matching TRBD1 (5 bases). The CDR3 runs 14 residues. The V gene's germline CDR1 is SGHRS and CDR2 YFSETQ. Trimming pared 3 bases from V and 2 bases from J, leaving 9 bases between. The CDR3 DNA reads TGCGCCAGCAGCTGGGACGGCGGCAATCAGCCCCAGCATTTT. This encodes CASSWDGGNQPQHF.

This clone was picked up one time. J is TRBJ1-3 and V is TRBV21-1. TRBV21-1 is a known pseudogene. This CDR3 has 16 residues. CDR3 protein: CASSLPGSLSGNTIYF. DNA for the CDR3: TGTGCCAGCAGCCTACCGGGGAGCCTCTCTGGAAACACCATATATTTT.

The chain uses TRBV7-2 and TRBJ1-3; no definite D call. Germline lookup yields CDR1 SGHTA and CDR2 FQGNSA. This CDR3 region has 14 residues. V shed 1 base and J shed 0 bases, with 4 bases lying between them. CDR3 bases: TGTGCCAGCAGCTTAGGGCCCTCTGGAAACACCATATATTTT. Translated: CASSLGPSGNTIYF.

The chain has TRBV5-1 and TRBJ2-2; 9 bases map to TRBD2. Trimming at V came to 4 bases and at J to 2 bases, leaving 6 bases not matched to a gene. From germline, CDR1 is SGHRS and CDR2 YFSETQ. The CDR3 has 16 residues. The DNA of the CDR3 is TGCGCCAGCAGCGCGCTAGCGGGACGTAACACCGGGGAGCTGTTTTTT. This sequence encodes CASSALAGRNTGELFF. Together with reference TRBV5-1 and TRBJ2-2, the CDR3 gives the full variable domain: KAGVTQTPRYLIKTRGQQVTLSCSPISGHRSVSWYQQTPGQGLQFLFEYFSETQRNKGNFPGRFSGRQFSNSRSEMNVSTLELGDSALYLCASSALAGRNTGELFFGEGSRLTVL.

The V and J genes are TRBV7-2 and TRBJ2-2; D gene unclear. The germline V gene encodes CDR1 SGHTA and CDR2 FQGNSA. V dropped 2 bases and J dropped 4 bases, with 8 bases sitting between them. This CDR3 region has 14 residues. The CDR3 protein is CASSLLPATGELFF. CDR3 DNA: TGTGCCAGCAGCTTATTACCGGCCACCGGGGAGCTGTTTTTT.

CDR3 in DNA: TGTGCCAGTAGTACACTAGCGGGGGGGCTTTACAATGAGCAGTTCTTC. This gives the protein CASSTLAGGLYNEQFF. The V gene is TRBV19, the J gene TRBJ2-1; TRBD2 matches 13 bases. This CDR3 has 16 residues. The germline CDR1 and CDR2 sequences are LNHDA and SQIVND (reference sequence). The V segment lost 4 bases and the J segment 4 bases; nucleotides outside the gene matches: 4.

The chain combines TRBV5-1 with TRBJ1-4; TRBD1 is a possible D gene (5 bases). Germline values: CDR1 SGHRS, CDR2 YFSETQ. V was cut by 3 bases and J by 4 bases, with 10 bases left in between. The CDR3 contains 14 residues. The CDR3 sequence: CASSSGFGNEKLFF. The CDR3 DNA reads TGCGCCAGCAGCTCAGGGTTCGGTAATGAAAAACTGTTTTTT.

The chain joins TRBV18 to TRBJ2-7, with 10 bases that match TRBD2. After removal of 2 bases from V and 3 bases from J, the junction contained 4 bases not matched to a gene. The CDR3 totals 15 residues. Germline CDR1 KGHSH, CDR2 LQKENI. The CDR3 DNA is TGTGCCAGCTCACCAAGCTCTAGCGGGAGCTACGAGCAGTACTTC. It specifies CASSPSSSGSYEQYF.

This chain uses TRBV5-1 with TRBJ2-1; TRBD2 aligns across 8 bases. The CDR3 is 14 residues long. V gave up 5 bases and J gave up 6 bases; unmatched junction bases: 7. In germline, CDR1 is SGHRS, CDR2 YFSETQ. CDR3 loop: CASSTSGGTNEQFF. Written as DNA, the CDR3 is TGCGCCAGCAGTACTAGCGGAGGGACCAATGAGCAGTTCTTC.

This clone has a handful of counts. This chain connects TRBV27 to TRBJ1-6, with TRBD1 matching 7 bases. V shed 6 bases, J shed 6 bases, and the junction held 17 bases outside the gene matches. The length of the CDR3 is 18 residues. Germline assignment: CDR1 MNHEY and CDR2 SMNVEV (reference sequence). CDR3 in amino acids: CASRYGTAGYMGNSPLHF. CDR3 sequence (DNA): TGTGCCAGCAGATACGGGACAGCAGGATATATGGGTAATTCACCCCTCCACTTT.

In its sample, this clone was seen a few times. J is TRBJ1-4 and V is TRBV18; D is undetermined. The V end was cut by 3 bases, the J end by 6 bases, with 11 bases between. Germline V CDR1 and CDR2: KGHSH, LQKENI. The CDR3 is 14 amino acids. CDR3 residues: CASSPGAADEKLFF. DNA of the CDR3: TGTGCCAGCTCACCGGGAGCGGCCGATGAAAAACTGTTTTTT.

The gene calls are TRBV7-2 and TRBJ2-1; perhaps TRBD2 as D (5 bases). Trimming took 5 bases from V and 4 from J, leaving 9 bases between them. Germline values: CDR1 SGHTA, CDR2 FQGNSA. CDR3 size: 13 residues. CDR3 in DNA: TGTGCCAGCAGCCCACAGCGGTACAATGAGCAGTTCTTC. Protein product: CASSPQRYNEQFF.

By sample share, this clone is medium-sized. The genes are TRBV6-4 and TRBJ1-5, with D tentatively TRBD1 (6 bases). CDR3 length equals 13 residues. Germline CDR1 MRHNA, CDR2 SNTAGT. The V and J ends lost 7 bases and 0 bases respectively, with 7 bases between them. Here the CDR3 reads CASKGDSNQPQHF. CDR3 in DNA: TGTGCCAGCAAGGGGGATAGCAATCAGCCCCAGCATTTT.

The gene calls are TRBV5-4 and TRBJ1-2, with 10 nucleotides matching TRBD1. CDR1 SGHNT and CDR2 YYREEE come from the germline V gene (reference sequence). Trimming removed 4 bases from V and 9 bases from J; junction bases left unmatched: 15. This CDR3 has 16 residues. CDR3 sequence reads: CASSPYQRQGADRYTF. The CDR3 DNA reads TGTGCCAGCAGCCCGTATCAGAGACAGGGGGCGGACCGCTACACCTTC.

The rearrangement links TRBV7-2 to TRBJ1-2, with D uncertain. The ends were cut back, 1 base at V and 6 bases at J, with 12 bases in the middle. The germline V gene has CDR1 SGHTA and CDR2 FQGNSA. The CDR3 is made up of 14 amino acids. The CDR3 loop reads CASSLDALPHGYTF. For the CDR3, the DNA is TGTGCCAGCAGCTTAGACGCCCTACCCCATGGCTACACCTTC.

V is TRBV7-9 and J is TRBJ2-6; 7 positions agree with TRBD1. The germline CDR1 and CDR2 sequences are SEHNR and FQNEAQ (reference sequence). This CDR3 spans 16 amino acids. V lost 3 bases to trimming and J lost 3 bases; unmatched junction nucleotides: 5. The CDR3 loop is CASSLGQSFGANVLTF. The CDR3 region has the DNA TGTGCCAGCAGCTTGGGACAGTCTTTTGGGGCCAACGTCCTGACTTTC. The complete variable domain, with remaining parts taken from reference TRBV7-9 and TRBJ2-6, reads DTGVSQNPRHKITKRGQNVTFRCDPISEHNRLYWYRQTLGQGPEFLTYFQNEAQLEKSRLLSDRFSAERPKGSFSTLEIQRTEQGDSAMYLCASSLGQSFGANVLTFGAGSRLTVL.

The rearrangement links TRBV6-6 to TRBJ2-2; D call uncertain. Germline V gives CDR1 MNHNY, CDR2 SVGAGI (reference sequence). V lost 5 bases and J 0 bases, leaving 7 bases between the germline ends. There are 14 residues in the CDR3. The CDR3 DNA reads as TGTGCCAGCAGTCCCATAGCGAACACCGGGGAGCTGTTTTTT. It encodes CASSPIANTGELFF.

This chain connects TRBV9 to TRBJ1-6; D call uncertain. V shed 4 bases and J shed 8 bases, with 22 bases lying between them. The germline CDR1 and CDR2 sequences are SGDLS and YYNGEE. The CDR3 consists of 17 residues. The CDR3 DNA reads as TGTGCCAGCAGCACCCATGGGTCTTCTCGCAAGGATTCACCCCTCCACTTT. Amino acid sequence: CASSTHGSSRKDSPLHF. The complete variable domain, with remaining parts taken from reference TRBV9 and TRBJ1-6, reads DSGVTQTPKHLITATGQRVTLRCSPRSGDLSVYWYQQSLDQGLQFLIQYYNGEERAKGNILERFSAQQFPDLHSELNLSSLELGDSALYFCASSTHGSSRKDSPLHFGNGTRLTVT.